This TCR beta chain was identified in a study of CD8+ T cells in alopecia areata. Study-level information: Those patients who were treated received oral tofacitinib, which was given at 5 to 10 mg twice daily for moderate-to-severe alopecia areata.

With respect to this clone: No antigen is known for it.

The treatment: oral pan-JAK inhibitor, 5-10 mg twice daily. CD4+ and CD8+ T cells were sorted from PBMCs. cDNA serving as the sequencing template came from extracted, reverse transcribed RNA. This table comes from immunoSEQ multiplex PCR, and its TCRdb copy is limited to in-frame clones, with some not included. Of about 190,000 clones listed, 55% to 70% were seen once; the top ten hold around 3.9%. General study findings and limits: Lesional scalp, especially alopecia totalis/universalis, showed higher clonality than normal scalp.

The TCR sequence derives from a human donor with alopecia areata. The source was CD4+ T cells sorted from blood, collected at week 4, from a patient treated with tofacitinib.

In DNA, the CDR3 is TGCGCCAGCAGCAACGGACAGGGGGCTGGTAACTATGGCTACACCTTC. It codes for CASSNGQGAGNYGYTF. The V gene is TRBV5-1, the J gene TRBJ1-2; the match to TRBD1 covers 11 bases. The CDR3 has 16 amino acids. Germline V lookup: CDR1 SGHRS, CDR2 YFSETQ. The V and J ends lost 4 bases and 1 base, in that order; junction bases with no gene match: 6.